The rows below give T cell receptor beta chains drawn from one sample of a study of T cell repertoires in cytomegalovirus infection. One entry per CDR3 protein, called by TCRdb with MiXCR from the reads. The sample includes 150,000 to 200,000 distinct CDR3 sequences, about a sixth seen only once; the top ten take 18%. The material sequenced was CD8+ T cells from PBMCs. All receptors derive from a human donor in good health (CMV status not recorded). Some clones in this sample may be carry-over from other donors' samples. CDR3s include the opening cysteine and the closing phenylalanine or tryptophan.

v_call: TRBV7-8; cdr3_aa: CASSLGQGAGNQPQHF
v_call: TRBV7-2; cdr3_aa: CASSLARTGNTEAFF
v_call: TRBV6-5; cdr3_aa: CASTGSATNNEQFF
v_call: TRBV4-1; cdr3_aa: CASSQGQTPNYGYTF
v_call: TRBV5-1; cdr3_aa: CASSLAGSSGANVLTF
v_call: TRBV7-3; cdr3_aa: CASSRSGASSYEQYF
v_call: TRBV7-2; cdr3_aa: CASSLGLAPYEQYF
v_call: TRBV12-3/TRBV12-4; cdr3_aa: CASSLKEQENNEQFF
v_call: TRBV2; cdr3_aa: CASWGNEQYF
v_call: TRBV30; cdr3_aa: CAWSVDSSNQPQHF
v_call: TRBV5-4; cdr3_aa: CASSARNGYYEQYF
v_call: TRBV28; cdr3_aa: CASQGWVYNEQFF
v_call: TRBV19; cdr3_aa: CASSKQGARNTEAFF
v_call: TRBV4-2; cdr3_aa: CASSQGTGGDTQYF
v_call: TRBV7-8; cdr3_aa: CASSLAIQGATGANVLTF
v_call: TRBV6-2/TRBV6-3; cdr3_aa: CASKVPGGSYNEQFF
v_call: TRBV14; cdr3_aa: CASSQSGFYEQYF